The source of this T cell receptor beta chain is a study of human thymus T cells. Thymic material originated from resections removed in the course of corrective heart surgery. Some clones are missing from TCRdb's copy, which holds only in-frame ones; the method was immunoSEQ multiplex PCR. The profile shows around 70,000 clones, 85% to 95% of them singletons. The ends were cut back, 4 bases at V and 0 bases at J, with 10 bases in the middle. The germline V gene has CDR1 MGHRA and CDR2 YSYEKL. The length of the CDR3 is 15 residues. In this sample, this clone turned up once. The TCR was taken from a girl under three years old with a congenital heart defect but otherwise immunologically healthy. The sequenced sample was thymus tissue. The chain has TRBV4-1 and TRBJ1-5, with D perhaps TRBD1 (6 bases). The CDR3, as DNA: TGCGCCAGCAGCCGGGGGGCGAATAGCAATCAGCCCCAGCATTTT. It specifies CASSRGANSNQPQHF.